Listed here is a single TCR beta chain. Its target is unknown. The source of the sample is a study of cytomegalovirus exposure and HLA in healthy donors. The study's findings and limits: Sequencing likely generated an artifact that appeared as a cluster of highly shared sequence variants. Presence/absence analyses assumed roughly uniform sequencing depth across donors.

Each of the donors was a healthy bone marrow donor. V lost 0 bases, J lost 2 bases, and 10 bases lay in between. Germline CDR1 and CDR2: LNHNV and YYDKDF (reference sequence). The CDR3 sequence is 15 residues long. The PCR employed 60 Vbeta primers together with 13 Jbeta primers. Only in-frame clones appear in the TCRdb table, and some are missing; sequencing was by immunoSEQ multiplex PCR. Counted here are about 200,000 clones, approximately 83% occurring once; the ten biggest clones make up 1.2% to 1.5%. Sequencing was carried out using PBMCs. The source is a girl between 10 and 17 years old in good health and CMV-seronegative. V is TRBV15 and J is TRBJ2-5; D ambiguous. As DNA, the CDR3 is TGTGCCACCAGCAGAGATGGTGGCAGGCAAGAGACCCAGTACTTC. It encodes CATSRDGGRQETQYF.